In this sample, the clone carrying this TCR beta chain turned up a few times. The antigen is not known. The entry originates in a study of cytotoxic CD8 clonotypes in ibrutinib-treated CLL. Points from the study as a whole: The study found public clonotypes uncommon, contracting or stable on treatment.

Target depth was 1 in 200,000 to 1 in 1 million T cells, about 10x per clonotype. The method was immunoSEQ multiplex PCR; TCRdb's version includes in-frame clones alone and lacks a portion of them. The data hold approximately 200,000 clones, with approximately 68% observed a single time. The sequencing used PBMCs, collected after 24 months of ibrutinib treatment. The TCR was taken from a human donor with chronic lymphocytic leukemia.

The CDR3, as DNA: TGTGCCAGCAGCCCTCTGACAGGGGAAGTAGGATATGGCTACACCTTC. Translation gives CASSPLTGEVGYGYTF. This sequence joins TRBV27 and TRBJ1-2; 8 bases agree with TRBD1. J was trimmed by 5 bases and V by 6 bases; bases with no gene match: 14. Germline lookup yields CDR1 MNHEY and CDR2 SMNVEV (reference sequence). This CDR3 spans 16 amino acids.